Below are 32 T cell receptor beta chains sequenced from a single sample in a study of cytomegalovirus exposure and HLA in healthy donors. Assay: immunoSEQ multiplex PCR; the TCRdb copy retains only in-frame clones and omits some. The sample shows some 140,000 clones, around 85% of them seen only once. The sequenced sample consisted of PBMCs. These receptors originate from a man aged 18 to 30 in good health and CMV-seronegative.

V usage is TRBV5-1 and J usage is TRBJ2-5; 9 bases fit TRBD1. The CDR3 has 16 amino acids. The germline V gene encodes CDR1 SGHRS and CDR2 YFSETQ. V shed 6 bases, J shed 5 bases, and the junction held 14 bases outside the gene matches. CDR3: CASKRDRDLGRETQYF. The CDR3 DNA reads as TGCGCCAGCAAACGGGACAGGGATTTGGGTCGGGAGACCCAGTACTTC.

The V gene is TRBV5-1, the J gene TRBJ2-3; D remains unclear. From germline, CDR1 is SGHRS and CDR2 YFSETQ. The CDR3 covers 13 residues. V gave up 7 bases and J gave up 1 base, with 10 bases separating them. DNA of the CDR3: TGCGCCAGCCGCGGAGAAGGCACAGATACGCAGTATTTT. Its protein product is CASRGEGTDTQYF.

The chain employs TRBV5-4 and TRBJ2-7; tentatively, D is TRBD1 (5 bases). This CDR3 is built from 14 residues. The germline V gene has CDR1 SGHNT and CDR2 YYREEE (reference sequence). V gave up 5 bases and J gave up 0 bases, with 12 bases separating them. The CDR3 DNA reads TGTGCCAGCAGAGTTTCCCAGGGCTCCTACGAGCAGTACTTC. Protein sequence: CASRVSQGSYEQYF.

V and J are TRBV5-6 and TRBJ2-3; 10 nucleotides match TRBD2. The CDR3 is 15 amino acids. The germline CDR1 and CDR2 sequences are SGHDT and YYEEEE. V shed 2 bases, J shed 6 bases, and the junction held 6 bases outside the gene matches. The CDR3 DNA sequence: TGTGCCAGCAGCTTCGGAGCGGGAGGGCCTGATACGCAGTATTTT. It translates to CASSFGAGGPDTQYF.

The chain employs TRBV27 and TRBJ2-3; 8 nucleotides line up with TRBD2. Trimming at V came to 4 bases and at J to 2 bases, leaving 5 bases not matched to a gene. The CDR3 runs to 15 residues. Germline lookup yields CDR1 MNHEY and CDR2 SMNVEV (reference sequence). The CDR3 nucleotides read TGTGCCAGCAGTTGGACTAGCCCCTACACAGATACGCAGTATTTT. Translating it yields CASSWTSPYTDTQYF.

V gene TRBV25-1 combines with J gene TRBJ1-1, with a possible D match to TRBD1 (5 bases). V lost 7 bases, J lost 6 bases, and 9 bases lay in between. Germline V gene data show CDR1 as MGHDK and CDR2 as SYGVNS. CDR3 length: 11 amino acids. The CDR3 sequence: CASISGAEAFF. DNA for the CDR3: TGTGCCAGCATCTCGGGGGCTGAAGCTTTCTTT.

The rearrangement links TRBV2 to TRBJ1-2, with D maybe TRBD1 (5 bases). V gave up 2 bases and J gave up 4 bases, with 11 bases separating them. Germline loops: CDR1 SNHLY, CDR2 FYNNEI. The CDR3 length is 14 residues. This CDR3 reads CASSESGGIYGYTF. The DNA for the CDR3 is TGTGCCAGCAGTGAATCGGGGGGGATCTATGGCTACACCTTC.

The chain has TRBV6-1 and TRBJ2-5; D remains ambiguous. V was trimmed by 6 bases and J by 5 bases, leaving 10 bases between them. Germline values: CDR1 MNHNS, CDR2 SASEGT. The CDR3 runs to 12 residues. The CDR3 region is CASRPGSETQYF. The CDR3 coding sequence is TGTGCCAGCAGGCCGGGTTCCGAGACCCAGTACTTC.

The V and J genes are TRBV6-1 and TRBJ2-2, with 7 bases identical to TRBD1. V dropped 6 bases and J dropped 5; count of bases not matched to a gene: 3. This CDR3 is built from 13 residues. CDR1 is MNHNS, CDR2 SASEGT, per germline. The CDR3, as DNA: TGTGCCAGCAGGACACAGGGGACCGGGGAGCTGTTTTTT. Amino acid sequence: CASRTQGTGELFF.

The chain links TRBV5-6 to TRBJ1-2; 11 bases are shared with TRBD1. The CDR3 consists of 16 residues. Losses at the gene ends were 4 bases for V and 0 bases for J; bases not matched to a gene: 5. The germline gives CDR1 SGHDT, CDR2 YYEEEE. The DNA for the CDR3 is TGTGCCAGCAGCCTAGGGACAGGGGGATCTAACTATGGCTACACCTTC. Amino acid sequence: CASSLGTGGSNYGYTF.

V is TRBV7-9 and J is TRBJ2-3, with 9 nucleotides matching TRBD1. The V gene end was trimmed by 6 bases and the J gene end by 3 bases; junction bases not matched to a gene: 4. The CDR3 has 14 residues. The V gene's germline CDR1 is SEHNR and CDR2 FQNEAQ (reference sequence). This CDR3 is CASRTGTGTDTQYF. The CDR3 DNA is TGTGCCAGCAGAACCGGGACAGGGACAGATACGCAGTATTTT.

The gene calls are TRBV4-3 and TRBJ2-3, with D perhaps TRBD2 (6 bases). Trimming stripped 0 bases from V and 5 bases from J, with 18 bases between. This CDR3 is 17 amino acids long. Germline loops: CDR1 LGHNA, CDR2 YSLEER. CDR3 region: CASSQEEGITHQDTQYF. CDR3 DNA: TGCGCCAGCAGCCAAGAGGAGGGGATAACGCACCAAGATACGCAGTATTTT.

This clone was seen once. The chain combines TRBV5-8 with TRBJ1-6, with 9 bases aligning to TRBD1. The CDR3 runs 19 residues. In germline, CDR1 is SGHTS, CDR2 YDEGEE. Trimming cost V 2 bases and J 7 bases; bases outside gene matches: 16. In DNA, the CDR3 is TGTGCCAGCAGCTTATGGACAGGGGATAATGCCTCCGGGAATTCACCCCTCCACTTT. Translating it yields CASSLWTGDNASGNSPLHF.

The chain joins TRBV27 to TRBJ2-1; TRBD2 agrees at 9 bases. The CDR3 length is 15 residues. Germline assignment: CDR1 MNHEY and CDR2 SMNVEV (reference sequence). Trimming cost V 5 bases and J 8 bases; bases outside gene matches: 10. The CDR3 loop is CASSSSGSKGDEQFF. The CDR3 DNA sequence: TGTGCCAGCAGTAGTAGCGGGAGCAAAGGGGATGAGCAGTTCTTC.

The V gene is TRBV7-9, the J gene TRBJ1-2, with D possibly being TRBD1 (6 bases). Germline CDR1 SEHNR, CDR2 FQNEAQ (reference sequence). V lost 7 bases, J lost 2 bases, and 8 bases lay in between. The CDR3 has 12 amino acids. The CDR3 DNA is TGTGCCAGCATCGACAGGAACTATGGCTACACCTTC. It yields the protein CASIDRNYGYTF.

V is TRBV5-8 and J is TRBJ2-5; the match to TRBD2 covers 8 bases. The CDR3 spans 16 residues. V shed 0 bases, J shed 0 bases, and the junction held 4 bases outside the gene matches. Germline values: CDR1 SGHTS, CDR2 YDEGEE. In DNA form, the CDR3 reads TGTGCCAGCAGCTTGGCCCTGACTAGCGACCAAGAGACCCAGTACTTC. It codes for CASSLALTSDQETQYF.

In DNA form, the CDR3 reads TGTGCCAGCAGCAAAACGGGCAGGGCCGGGGAGCTGTTTTTT. This sequence encodes CASSKTGRAGELFF. J is TRBJ2-2 and V is TRBV21-1; the D segment call TRBD1 is taken from the table without a DNA check. TRBV21-1 is an annotated pseudogene. The length of the CDR3 is 14 residues.

The table lists this clone with a few counts. The chain combines TRBV6-1 with TRBJ1-6; D may be TRBD1 (6 bases). The germline gives CDR1 MNHNS, CDR2 SASEGT. The CDR3 spans 15 residues. Trimming cost V 0 bases and J 9 bases, with 12 bases left between them. The CDR3 sequence is CASSEAGGDFSPLHF. The CDR3, as DNA: TGTGCCAGCAGTGAAGCAGGGGGAGATTTTTCACCCCTCCACTTT.

The chain joins TRBV6-1 to TRBJ1-1; 8 bases fit TRBD1. The germline CDR1 and CDR2 sequences are MNHNS and SASEGT. CDR3 length: 15 residues. The trim removed 7 bases at V and 5 bases at J, leaving 12 bases unmatched. The CDR3 region has the DNA TGTGCCAGCAAACCCGGGACAGGTTCGGGGACTGAAGCTTTCTTT. As protein: CASKPGTGSGTEAFF.

J is TRBJ1-4 and V is TRBV6-1; TRBD1 matches at 10 bases. The CDR3 has 15 amino acids. V gave up 5 bases and J gave up 5 bases; unmatched junction bases: 5. The germline gives CDR1 MNHNS, CDR2 SASEGT. The chain's CDR3 is CASSPRTGGNEKLFF. For the CDR3, the DNA is TGTGCCAGCAGTCCCCGGACAGGGGGGAATGAAAAACTGTTTTTT.

This clone was seen a single time. The rearrangement joins TRBV5-6 to TRBJ2-5, with 7 bases that match TRBD1. The length of the CDR3 is 15 residues. The germline V gene encodes CDR1 SGHDT and CDR2 YYEEEE. Trimming at V came to 3 bases and at J to 3 bases, leaving 8 bases not matched to a gene. The CDR3 sequence: CASSSYRDSEETQYF. CDR3 in DNA: TGTGCCAGCAGCTCCTACCGGGACAGCGAAGAGACCCAGTACTTC. Filled out from reference TRBV5-6 and TRBJ2-5, the complete variable domain reads DAGVTQSPTHLIKTRGQQVTLRCSPKSGHDTVSWYQQALGQGPQFIFQYYEEEERQRGNFPDRFSGHQFPNYSSELNVNALLLGDSALYLCASSSYRDSEETQYFGPGTRLLVL.

J is TRBJ2-3 and V is TRBV9, with a possible D match to TRBD1 (6 bases). The germline V gene has CDR1 SGDLS and CDR2 YYNGEE. The V end was cut by 0 bases, the J end by 4 bases, with 12 bases between. The CDR3 totals 15 residues. The CDR3 loop reads CASSVAQGQADTQYF. The CDR3 DNA reads as TGTGCCAGCAGCGTAGCTCAGGGGCAGGCAGATACGCAGTATTTT.

The chain is built from TRBV7-9 and TRBJ1-2; D remains ambiguous. The CDR3 contains 14 residues. Looked up from germline, CDR1 is SEHNR and CDR2 is FQNEAQ (reference sequence). Between the trimmed V and J ends, which lost 3 bases and 3 bases, there was a span of 11 bases. CDR3 DNA: TGTGCCAGCAGCTTCTCGGCGGCCCACTATGGCTACACCTTC. Its translation: CASSFSAAHYGYTF.

In this sample, this clone turned up once. The V and J genes are TRBV11-3 and TRBJ2-1; 7 bases match TRBD2. V was clipped by 1 base and J by 3 bases; unmatched bases: 3. This CDR3 is 15 amino acids long. Germline V CDR1 and CDR2: SGHNT, YENEEA. In DNA, the CDR3 is TGTGCCAGCAGCTTAGGCGGGGGATACTACAATGAGCAGTTCTTC. Its translation: CASSLGGGYYNEQFF.

The V and J genes are TRBV5-1 and TRBJ2-1; 9 nucleotides line up with TRBD2. The V gene's germline CDR1 is SGHRS and CDR2 YFSETQ. The CDR3 runs to 14 residues. The V gene end was trimmed by 3 bases and the J gene end by 9 bases; junction bases not matched to a gene: 7. The CDR3 DNA reads as TGCGCCAGCAGCTGGGGACTAGCCCGGGGTGAGCAGTTCTTC. It specifies CASSWGLARGEQFF. The full variable domain, its missing parts supplied by reference TRBV5-1 and TRBJ2-1, is KAGVTQTPRYLIKTRGQQVTLSCSPISGHRSVSWYQQTPGQGLQFLFEYFSETQRNKGNFPGRFSGRQFSNSRSEMNVSTLELGDSALYLCASSWGLARGEQFFGPGTRLTVL.

The chain carries TRBV25-1 and TRBJ2-3; 10 nucleotides line up with TRBD2. Germline values: CDR1 MGHDK, CDR2 SYGVNS. The CDR3 consists of 16 residues. The J segment lost 5 bases and the V segment lost 7 bases, leaving 12 bases of the junction unmatched. CDR3 coding DNA: TGTGCCAGCAAAGGAGCGGGAGGGCCAGGAGGAGATACGCAGTATTTT. Translated, it gives CASKGAGGPGGDTQYF.

The chain employs TRBV21-1 and TRBJ1-1; TRBD1, the D gene given by the table, was not confirmed from the DNA. TRBV21-1 is listed as a pseudogene. CDR3 length: 14 residues. CDR3 bases: TGTGCCAGCAGCGAGGACAGCCCCAACACTGAAGCTTTCTTT. It is translated as CASSEDSPNTEAFF.

The chain combines TRBV6-6 with TRBJ2-7; D may be TRBD1 (7 bases). This CDR3 has 14 amino acids. The V end was cut by 2 bases, the J end by 2 bases, with 10 bases between. CDR1 and CDR2 (germline): MNHNY, SVGAGI (reference sequence). CDR3: CASSYAGGPYEQYF. CDR3 coding DNA: TGTGCCAGCAGTTACGCAGGGGGGCCCTACGAGCAGTACTTC.

The chain uses TRBV5-1 and TRBJ2-7, with D perhaps TRBD2 (6 bases). The germline V and J ends were trimmed by 2 bases and 1 base, with 7 bases remaining between them. In germline, CDR1 is SGHRS, CDR2 YFSETQ. The CDR3 covers 13 residues. The CDR3 nucleotides read TGCGCCAGCAGCTTCGGGGGATCCTACGAGCAGTACTTC. This codes for CASSFGGSYEQYF.

This clone has a single count. The V and J genes are TRBV2 and TRBJ2-3; 9 nucleotides align to TRBD2. This CDR3 is built from 14 residues. The V gene's germline CDR1 is SNHLY and CDR2 FYNNEI. With 5 bases clipped from V and 1 base from J, the junction kept 1 base outside the gene matches. The CDR3 loop is CASSSSGGTDTQYF. Written as DNA, the CDR3 is TGTGCCAGCAGTTCTAGCGGGGGCACAGATACGCAGTATTTT.

The chain employs TRBV28 and TRBJ2-6; TRBD2 might be the D (6 bases). This CDR3 spans 16 amino acids. Germline-derived CDR1 and CDR2 are MDHEN and SYDVKM. Trimming removed 2 bases at V and 4 bases at J, with 12 bases between. CDR3: CASSLGGASGANVLTF. In nucleotides, the CDR3 is TGTGCCAGCAGTTTAGGAGGGGCGAGCGGGGCCAACGTCCTGACTTTC.

The rearrangement uses TRBV25-1 and TRBJ2-1; 14 bases line up with TRBD2. The V segment lost 7 bases and the J segment 4 bases; nucleotides outside the gene matches: 3. Germline-derived CDR1 and CDR2 are MGHDK and SYGVNS. CDR3 length: 15 amino acids. CDR3 region: CASTGTSGGYNEQFF. The CDR3 DNA sequence: TGTGCCAGCACCGGGACTAGCGGGGGATACAATGAGCAGTTCTTC. The variable domain in full, completed from reference TRBV25-1 and TRBJ2-1, reads EADIYQTPRYLVIGTGKKITLECSQTMGHDKMYWYQQDPGMELHLIHYSYGVNSTEKGDLSSESTVSRIRTEHFPLTLESARPSHTSQYLCASTGTSGGYNEQFFGPGTRLTVL.